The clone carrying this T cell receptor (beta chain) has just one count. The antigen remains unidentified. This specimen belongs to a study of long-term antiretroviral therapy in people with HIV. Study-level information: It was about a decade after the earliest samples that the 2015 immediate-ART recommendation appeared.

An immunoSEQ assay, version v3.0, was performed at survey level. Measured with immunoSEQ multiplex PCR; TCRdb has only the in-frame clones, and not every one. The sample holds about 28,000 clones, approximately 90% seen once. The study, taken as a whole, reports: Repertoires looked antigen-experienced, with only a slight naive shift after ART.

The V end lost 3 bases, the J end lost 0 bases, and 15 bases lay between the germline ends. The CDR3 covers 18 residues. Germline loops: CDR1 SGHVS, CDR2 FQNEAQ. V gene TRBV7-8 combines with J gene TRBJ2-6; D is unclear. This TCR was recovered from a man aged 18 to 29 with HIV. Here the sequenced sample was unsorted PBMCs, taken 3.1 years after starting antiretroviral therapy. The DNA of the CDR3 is TGTGCCAGCAGCTTGGGCCTTGGCAGGTTCTCTGGGGCCAACGTCCTGACTTTC. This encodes CASSLGLGRFSGANVLTF.